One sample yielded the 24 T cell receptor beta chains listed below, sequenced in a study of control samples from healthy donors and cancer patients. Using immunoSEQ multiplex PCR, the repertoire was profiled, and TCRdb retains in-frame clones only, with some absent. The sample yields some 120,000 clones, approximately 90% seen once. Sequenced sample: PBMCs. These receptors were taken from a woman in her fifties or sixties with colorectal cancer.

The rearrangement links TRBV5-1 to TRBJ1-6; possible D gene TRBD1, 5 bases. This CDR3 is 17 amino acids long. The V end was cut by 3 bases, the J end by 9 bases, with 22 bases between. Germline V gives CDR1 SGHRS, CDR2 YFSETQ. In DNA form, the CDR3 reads TGCGCCAGCAGCTCAAACACGGGACTGAGGTTTGGTTCACCCCTCCACTTT. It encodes CASSSNTGLRFGSPLHF. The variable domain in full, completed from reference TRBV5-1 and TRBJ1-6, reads KAGVTQTPRYLIKTRGQQVTLSCSPISGHRSVSWYQQTPGQGLQFLFEYFSETQRNKGNFPGRFSGRQFSNSRSEMNVSTLELGDSALYLCASSSNTGLRFGSPLHFGNGTRLTVT.

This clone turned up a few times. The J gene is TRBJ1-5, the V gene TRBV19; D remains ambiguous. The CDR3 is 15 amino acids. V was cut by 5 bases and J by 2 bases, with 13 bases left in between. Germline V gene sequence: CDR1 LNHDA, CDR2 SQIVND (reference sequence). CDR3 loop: CASSYGTEGNQPQHF. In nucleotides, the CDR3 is TGTGCCAGTAGTTACGGAACGGAGGGCAATCAGCCCCAGCATTTT.

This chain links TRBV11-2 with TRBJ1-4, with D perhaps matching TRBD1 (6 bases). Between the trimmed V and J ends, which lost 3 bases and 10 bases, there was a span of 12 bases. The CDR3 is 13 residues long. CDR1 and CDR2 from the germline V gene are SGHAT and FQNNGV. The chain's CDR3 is CASSFRGLRKLFF. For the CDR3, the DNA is TGTGCCAGCAGCTTTCGGGGGCTTAGAAAACTGTTTTTT.

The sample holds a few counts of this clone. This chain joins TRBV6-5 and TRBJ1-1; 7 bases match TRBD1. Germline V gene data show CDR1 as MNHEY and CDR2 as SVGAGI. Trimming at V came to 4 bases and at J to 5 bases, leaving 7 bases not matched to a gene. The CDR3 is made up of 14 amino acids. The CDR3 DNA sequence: TGTGCCAGCAGTTCACAGGGGATCGGGACTGAAGCTTTCTTT. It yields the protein CASSSQGIGTEAFF.

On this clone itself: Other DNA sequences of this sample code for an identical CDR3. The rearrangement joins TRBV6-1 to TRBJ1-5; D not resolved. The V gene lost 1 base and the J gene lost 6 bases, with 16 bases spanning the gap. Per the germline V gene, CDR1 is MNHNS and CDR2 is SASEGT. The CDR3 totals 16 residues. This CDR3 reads CASSEVGSGGGQPQHF. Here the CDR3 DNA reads TGTGCCAGCAGTGAAGTGGGAAGCGGTGGTGGTCAGCCCCAGCATTTT.

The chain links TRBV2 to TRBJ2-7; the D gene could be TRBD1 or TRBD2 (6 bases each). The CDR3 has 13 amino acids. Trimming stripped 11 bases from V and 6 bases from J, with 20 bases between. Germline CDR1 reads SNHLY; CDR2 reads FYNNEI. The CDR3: CAGRRGLALEQYF. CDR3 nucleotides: TGTGCCGGACGACGGGGGCTCGCCCTCGAGCAGTACTTC.

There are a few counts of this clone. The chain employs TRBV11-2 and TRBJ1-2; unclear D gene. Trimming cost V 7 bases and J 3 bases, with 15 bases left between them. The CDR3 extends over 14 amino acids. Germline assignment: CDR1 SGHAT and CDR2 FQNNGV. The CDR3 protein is CASKLVGRYYGYTF. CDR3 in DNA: TGTGCCAGCAAGCTTGTTGGGAGATACTATGGCTACACCTTC.

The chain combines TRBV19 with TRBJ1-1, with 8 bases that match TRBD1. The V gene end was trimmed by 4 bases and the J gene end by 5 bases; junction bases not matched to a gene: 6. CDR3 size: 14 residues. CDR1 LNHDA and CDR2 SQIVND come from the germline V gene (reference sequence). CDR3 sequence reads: CASSRTTGVTEAFF. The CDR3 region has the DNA TGTGCCAGTAGTAGGACGACAGGGGTAACTGAAGCTTTCTTT.

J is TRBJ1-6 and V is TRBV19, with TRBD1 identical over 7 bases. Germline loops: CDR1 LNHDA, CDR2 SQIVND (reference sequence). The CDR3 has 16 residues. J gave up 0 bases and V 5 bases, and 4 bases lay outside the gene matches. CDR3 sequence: CASSRDSSSYNSPLHF. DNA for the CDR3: TGTGCCAGTAGTCGGGACAGCAGCTCCTATAATTCACCCCTCCACTTT.

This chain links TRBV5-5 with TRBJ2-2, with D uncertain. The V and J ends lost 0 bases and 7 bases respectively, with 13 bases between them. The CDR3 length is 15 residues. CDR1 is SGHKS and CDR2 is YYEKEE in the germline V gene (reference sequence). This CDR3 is CASSLVWVRGGELFF. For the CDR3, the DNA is TGTGCCAGCAGCTTGGTCTGGGTCAGAGGCGGGGAGCTGTTTTTT. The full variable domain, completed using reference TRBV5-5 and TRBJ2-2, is DAGVTQSPTHLIKTRGQQVTLRCSPISGHKSVSWYQQVLGQGPQFIFQYYEKEERGRGNFPDRFSARQFPNYSSELNVNALLLGDSALYLCASSLVWVRGGELFFGEGSRLTVL.

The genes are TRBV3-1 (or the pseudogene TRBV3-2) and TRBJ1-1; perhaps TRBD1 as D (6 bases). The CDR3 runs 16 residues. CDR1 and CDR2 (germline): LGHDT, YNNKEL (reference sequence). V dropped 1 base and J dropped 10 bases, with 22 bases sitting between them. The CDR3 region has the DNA TGTGCCAGCAGCCAAGCGGGTCGGACAGAGAGGAGAGGAGCTTTCTTT. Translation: CASSQAGRTERRGAFF.

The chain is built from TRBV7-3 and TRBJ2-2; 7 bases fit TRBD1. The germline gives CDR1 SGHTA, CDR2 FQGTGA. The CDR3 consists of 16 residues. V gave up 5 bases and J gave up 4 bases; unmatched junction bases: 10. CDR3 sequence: CASSQGQSGATGELFF. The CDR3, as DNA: TGTGCCAGCAGCCAGGGACAGTCAGGGGCCACCGGGGAGCTGTTTTTT.

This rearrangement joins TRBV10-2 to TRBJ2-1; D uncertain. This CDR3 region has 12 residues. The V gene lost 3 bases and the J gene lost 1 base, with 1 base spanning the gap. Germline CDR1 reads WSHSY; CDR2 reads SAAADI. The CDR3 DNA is TGCGCCAGCAGTGATTCCTACAATGAGCAGTTCTTC. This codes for CASSDSYNEQFF.

As DNA, the CDR3 is TGTGCCAGCAGCTTAGGAGGGGCAGGCAATCAGCCCCAGCATTTT. This translates into CASSLGGAGNQPQHF. The V gene is TRBV7-9, the J gene TRBJ1-5, with a tentative D call TRBD1 (5 bases). Trimming left V 1 base short and J 2 bases short, with 9 bases between. The length of the CDR3 is 15 residues. CDR1 is SEHNR, CDR2 FQNEAQ, per germline (reference sequence).

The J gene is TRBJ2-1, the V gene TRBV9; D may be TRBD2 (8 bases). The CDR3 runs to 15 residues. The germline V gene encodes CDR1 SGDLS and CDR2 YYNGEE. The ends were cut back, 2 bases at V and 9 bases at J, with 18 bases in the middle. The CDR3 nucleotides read TGTGCCAGCAGCGTCAGGACTAGCAGGGGGGCTGAGCAGTTCTTC. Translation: CASSVRTSRGAEQFF. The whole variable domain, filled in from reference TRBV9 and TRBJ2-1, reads DSGVTQTPKHLITATGQRVTLRCSPRSGDLSVYWYQQSLDQGLQFLIQYYNGEERAKGNILERFSAQQFPDLHSELNLSSLELGDSALYFCASSVRTSRGAEQFFGPGTRLTVL.

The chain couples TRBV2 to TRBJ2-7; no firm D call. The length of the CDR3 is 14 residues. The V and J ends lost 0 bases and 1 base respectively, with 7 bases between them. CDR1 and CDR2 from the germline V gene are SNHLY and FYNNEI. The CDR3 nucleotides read TGTGCCAGCAGTGAAGCCAGGCGATCCTACGAGCAGTACTTC. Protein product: CASSEARRSYEQYF.

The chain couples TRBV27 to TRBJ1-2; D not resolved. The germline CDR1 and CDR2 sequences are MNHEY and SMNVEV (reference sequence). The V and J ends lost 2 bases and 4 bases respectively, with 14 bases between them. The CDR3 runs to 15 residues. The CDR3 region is CASSLGARNVYGYTF. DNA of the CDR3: TGTGCCAGCAGTTTAGGTGCCAGGAACGTCTATGGCTACACCTTC.

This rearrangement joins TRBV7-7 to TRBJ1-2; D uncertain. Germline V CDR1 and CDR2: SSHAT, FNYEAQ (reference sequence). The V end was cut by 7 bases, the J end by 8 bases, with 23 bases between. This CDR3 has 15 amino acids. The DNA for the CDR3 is TGTGCCAGCAACCCACCCAACACGGACCGAGAGGGCTACACCTTC. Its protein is CASNPPNTDREGYTF.

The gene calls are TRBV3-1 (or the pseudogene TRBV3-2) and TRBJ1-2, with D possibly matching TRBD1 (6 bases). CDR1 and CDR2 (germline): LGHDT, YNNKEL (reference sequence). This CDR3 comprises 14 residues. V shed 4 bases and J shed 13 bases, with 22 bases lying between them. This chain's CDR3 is CASSRSLNRVSITF. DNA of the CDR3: TGTGCCAGCAGCCGTTCGCTCAACAGGGTTTCCATCACCTTC.

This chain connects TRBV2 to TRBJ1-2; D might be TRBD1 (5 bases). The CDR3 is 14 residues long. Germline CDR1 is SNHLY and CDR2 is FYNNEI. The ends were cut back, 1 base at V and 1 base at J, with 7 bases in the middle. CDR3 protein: CASSEGQGNYGYTF. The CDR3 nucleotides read TGTGCCAGCAGTGAAGGCCAGGGTAACTATGGCTACACCTTC.

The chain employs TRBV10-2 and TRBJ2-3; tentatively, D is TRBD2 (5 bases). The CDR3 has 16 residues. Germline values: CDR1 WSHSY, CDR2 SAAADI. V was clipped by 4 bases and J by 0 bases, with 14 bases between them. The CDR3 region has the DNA TGCGCCAGCAGTGGGAGGCGAGGAACTAGCACAGATACGCAGTATTTT. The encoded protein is CASSGRRGTSTDTQYF.

Written as DNA, the CDR3 is TGTGCTAGCGCGAGGGTTAATTCACCCCTCCACTTT. Encoded protein: CASARVNSPLHF. The rearrangement links TRBV9 to TRBJ1-6; D is unclear. The CDR3 is 12 residues long. From germline, CDR1 is SGDLS and CDR2 YYNGEE.

CDR3 residues: CASSLHSGRGSSYEQYF. The CDR3 DNA is TGCGCCAGCAGCTTACATAGCGGGAGGGGAAGCTCCTACGAGCAGTACTTC. V gene TRBV5-1 combines with J gene TRBJ2-7; 11 nucleotides agree with TRBD2. V was clipped by 2 bases and J by 0 bases; unmatched bases: 7. Germline V gene data show CDR1 as SGHRS and CDR2 as YFSETQ. The CDR3 has 17 residues. Combining the CDR3 with reference TRBV5-1 and TRBJ2-7 gives the whole variable domain KAGVTQTPRYLIKTRGQQVTLSCSPISGHRSVSWYQQTPGQGLQFLFEYFSETQRNKGNFPGRFSGRQFSNSRSEMNVSTLELGDSALYLCASSLHSGRGSSYEQYFGPGTRLTVT.

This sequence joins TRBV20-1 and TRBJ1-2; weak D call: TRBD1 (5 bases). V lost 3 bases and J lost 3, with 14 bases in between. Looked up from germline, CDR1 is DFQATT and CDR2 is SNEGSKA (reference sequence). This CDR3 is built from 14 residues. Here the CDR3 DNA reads TGCAGTGCTAGTAGCAGGGAATTGCACTATGGCTACACCTTC. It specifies CSASSRELHYGYTF.